The 30 T cell receptor beta chains below all came from one sample that was sequenced in a study of shared clonotypes between healthy human individuals. Clones were read by immunoSEQ multiplex PCR, and TCRdb kept only the in-frame ones, dropping some. The table includes more than 2,000,000 clones, more than 90% detected once. The sample consisted of naive CD4+ T cells sorted from blood. This sample's subset: CD45RA+ positively selected. The receptor set was obtained from a man between 18 and 35 years old in good health.

The rearrangement links TRBV4-1 to TRBJ2-7, with 7 bases lining up with TRBD1. CDR3 length equals 15 residues. Per germline, CDR1 MGHRA and CDR2 YSYEKL. V shed 1 base, J shed 4 bases, and the junction held 7 bases outside the gene matches. CDR3 in DNA: TGCGCCAGCAGCCAAGGACAGGGTGAGGTGTACGAGCAGTACTTC. It encodes CASSQGQGEVYEQYF.

This chain connects TRBV2 to TRBJ1-6, with a weak D call TRBD1 (5 bases). Germline CDR1 reads SNHLY; CDR2 reads FYNNEI. V was shortened by 3 bases and J by 8 bases, with 14 bases between the two germline ends. CDR3 length equals 15 residues. The CDR3 bases are TGTGCCAGCAGTGATACCTCCTTGGGGGATTCACCCCTCCACTTT. This codes for CASSDTSLGDSPLHF.

The chain joins TRBV18 to TRBJ1-1; D is undetermined. With 4 bases removed from V and 8 bases from J, the gap between germline ends came to 20 bases. Germline CDR1 and CDR2: KGHSH and LQKENI. The CDR3 loop spans 15 amino acids. For the CDR3, the DNA is TGTGCCAGCTCACTCGCCCAGCAAGGGATCCAAGAAGCTTTCTTT. This codes for CASSLAQQGIQEAFF. Looking up the rest from reference TRBV18 and TRBJ1-1 gives the full variable domain: NAGVMQNPRHLVRRRGQEARLRCSPMKGHSHVYWYRQLPEEGLKFMVYLQKENIIDESGMPKERFSAEFPKEGPSILRIQQVVRGDSAAYFCASSLAQQGIQEAFFGQGTRLTVV.

The V and J genes are TRBV5-6 and TRBJ2-1; possible D gene TRBD2, 7 bases. The CDR3 is 15 residues long. CDR1 is SGHDT and CDR2 is YYEEEE in the germline V gene. Trimming took 10 bases from V and 2 from J, leaving 19 bases between them. CDR3 sequence (DNA): TGTGCCGGCGGCGAGGAGCGGGACACCTACAATGAGCAGTTCTTC. It specifies CAGGEERDTYNEQFF.

In DNA form, the CDR3 reads TGCGCCAGCAGCGGGGGACTAGCGGGAGGCTACGAGCAGTACTTC. As protein: CASSGGLAGGYEQYF. The chain combines TRBV4-3 with TRBJ2-7, with 15 bases matching TRBD2. In germline, CDR1 is LGHNA, CDR2 YSLEER. Trimming removed 5 bases from V and 3 bases from J; junction bases left unmatched: 2. The CDR3 length is 15 residues.

The chain couples TRBV25-1 to TRBJ2-3; 15 positions match TRBD2. J gave up 3 bases and V 6 bases, and 4 bases lay outside the gene matches. The CDR3 spans 16 residues. Germline V gene sequence: CDR1 MGHDK, CDR2 SYGVNS. The CDR3 reads CASRRTSGGGTDTQYF. The CDR3 nucleotides are TGTGCCAGCAGGCGGACTAGCGGGGGGGGGACAGATACGCAGTATTTT.

This chain joins TRBV19 and TRBJ1-3; possibly TRBD1 for D (6 bases). V was trimmed by 7 bases and J by 0 bases, leaving 22 bases between them. Germline V lookup: CDR1 LNHDA, CDR2 SQIVND (reference sequence). This CDR3 is built from 18 residues. CDR3 loop: CASTTGRNKKSSGNTIYF. Here the CDR3 DNA reads TGTGCCAGTACGACAGGTCGAAACAAAAAGAGCTCTGGAAACACCATATATTTT.

This sequence joins TRBV5-4 and TRBJ1-1, with 10 bases that match TRBD1. Germline V lookup: CDR1 SGHNT, CDR2 YYREEE (reference sequence). This CDR3 is 16 amino acids long. V was clipped by 4 bases and J by 3 bases; unmatched bases: 9. The CDR3 sequence: CASSHADRGRDTEAFF. CDR3 bases: TGTGCCAGCAGCCACGCGGACAGGGGGAGGGACACTGAAGCTTTCTTT.

This clone occurred once. The chain carries TRBV5-4 and TRBJ2-5; TRBD2 matches at 7 bases. V lost 3 bases to trimming and J lost 1 base; unmatched junction nucleotides: 6. Germline loops: CDR1 SGHNT, CDR2 YYREEE (reference sequence). The CDR3 has 15 residues. The CDR3 is CASSYLAVPQETQYF. CDR3 DNA: TGTGCCAGCAGCTACCTAGCGGTACCCCAAGAGACCCAGTACTTC.

The rearrangement links TRBV18 to TRBJ2-1; the match to TRBD2 covers 8 bases. CDR1 is KGHSH and CDR2 is LQKENI in the germline V gene. The CDR3 spans 15 residues. V shed 5 bases, J shed 2 bases, and the junction held 5 bases outside the gene matches. The CDR3 DNA reads as TGTGCCAGCTCATCATTAGCGGGACCCTACAATGAGCAGTTCTTC. Protein sequence: CASSSLAGPYNEQFF.

With regard to this clone: Other DNA sequences of this sample code for an identical CDR3. This chain uses TRBV29-1 with TRBJ2-7; D remains unclear. The germline CDR1 and CDR2 sequences are SQVTM and ANQGSEA. V lost 5 bases to trimming and J lost 1 base, with 6 bases between them. There are 11 residues in the CDR3. CDR3 region: CSVLVSYEQYF. Written as DNA, the CDR3 is TGCAGCGTTTTGGTTTCCTACGAGCAGTACTTC.

This clone was recorded a few times. The chain carries TRBV19 and TRBJ1-1; D remains ambiguous. Trimming removed 4 bases at V and 7 bases at J, with 16 bases between. CDR3 size: 14 residues. Germline CDR1 reads LNHDA; CDR2 reads SQIVND (reference sequence). The CDR3, as DNA: TGTGCCAGTAGTAAACCCAGGACGGCCCATGAAGCTTTCTTT. It encodes CASSKPRTAHEAFF.

Here the CDR3 reads CASSIKGTAYGYTF. For the CDR3, the DNA is TGTGCCAGTAGTATAAAGGGGACCGCCTATGGCTACACCTTC. J is TRBJ1-2 and V is TRBV19; a possible D gene is TRBD1 (5 bases). Germline V CDR1 and CDR2: LNHDA, SQIVND (reference sequence). Trimming shortened V by 2 bases and J by 4 bases, and 11 bases separated the two germline ends. This CDR3 spans 14 amino acids.

This chain connects TRBV6-1 to TRBJ2-1; D may correspond to TRBD1 or TRBD2 (5 bases each). Germline CDR1 MNHNS, CDR2 SASEGT. The CDR3 covers 16 residues. The germline V and J ends were trimmed by 3 bases and 6 bases, with 18 bases remaining between them. The DNA of the CDR3 is TGTGCCAGCAGTGATCGGTGGGGGACGACGAGCAATGAGCAGTTCTTC. Translating gives CASSDRWGTTSNEQFF.

This clone showed up just once. The rearrangement uses TRBV18 and TRBJ1-3; D is unclear. Germline values: CDR1 KGHSH, CDR2 LQKENI. Trimming took 2 bases from V and 0 from J, leaving 8 bases between them. There are 15 residues in the CDR3. In nucleotides, the CDR3 is TGTGCCAGCTCACCATCCATAGACTCTGGAAACACCATATATTTT. It yields the protein CASSPSIDSGNTIYF.

V is TRBV5-1 and J is TRBJ2-7, with 9 bases matching TRBD1. The CDR3 is 15 residues long. Trimming removed 1 base from V and 6 bases from J; junction bases left unmatched: 8. CDR1 and CDR2 (germline): SGHRS, YFSETQ. The CDR3: CASSLMGTGSLEQYF. The DNA for the CDR3 is TGCGCCAGCAGCTTGATGGGGACAGGGTCACTCGAGCAGTACTTC.

The V call is TRBV11-2, the J call TRBJ2-3; tentatively, D is TRBD2 (6 bases). Germline V gives CDR1 SGHAT, CDR2 FQNNGV. Trimming removed 5 bases at V and 0 bases at J, with 15 bases between. There are 16 residues in the CDR3. The DNA for the CDR3 is TGTGCCAGCAGCGATGGCGGCGGGAAAAGCACAGATACGCAGTATTTT. Its translation is CASSDGGGKSTDTQYF.

The chain is built from TRBV5-1 and TRBJ2-7, with 9 nucleotides matching TRBD1. CDR1 is SGHRS and CDR2 is YFSETQ in the germline V gene. The CDR3 is 15 amino acids. J was trimmed by 3 bases and V by 0 bases; bases with no gene match: 4. The CDR3 sequence: CASSLAPDRGYEQYF. CDR3 coding DNA: TGCGCCAGCAGCTTGGCTCCGGACAGGGGCTACGAGCAGTACTTC.

J is TRBJ1-2 and V is TRBV30; the D gene is possibly TRBD1 (5 bases). CDR1 is GTSNPN and CDR2 is SVGIG in the germline V gene (reference sequence). The V gene lost 1 base and the J gene lost 4 bases, with 10 bases spanning the gap. The CDR3 length is 13 residues. The CDR3 DNA reads as TGTGCCTGGAGTGGGGGCGACGGCTATGGCTACACCTTC. It is translated as CAWSGGDGYGYTF.

The V call is TRBV2, the J call TRBJ2-4; 12 nucleotides agree with TRBD2. CDR1 SNHLY and CDR2 FYNNEI come from the germline V gene. CDR3 length: 18 amino acids. V gave up 5 bases and J gave up 0 bases; unmatched junction bases: 8. DNA of the CDR3: TGTGCCAGCAGTATCACTAGCGGGGGGCTCCAAGCCAAAAACATTCAGTACTTC. This codes for CASSITSGGLQAKNIQYF.

The chain has TRBV9 and TRBJ1-3, with D perhaps matching TRBD1 (5 bases). V was trimmed by 2 bases and J by 0 bases, leaving 9 bases between them. Germline-derived CDR1 and CDR2 are SGDLS and YYNGEE. The CDR3 consists of 15 residues. The DNA of the CDR3 is TGTGCCAGCAGCGTGGGGCAGTACTCTGGAAACACCATATATTTT. This encodes CASSVGQYSGNTIYF.

The chain links TRBV19 to TRBJ2-1; 7 bases fit TRBD2. V lost 7 bases and J lost 10; bases outside the gene matches: 10. This CDR3 region has 13 residues. Germline CDR1 is LNHDA and CDR2 is SQIVND (reference sequence). The CDR3 protein is CASTLGGFREQFF. The CDR3 region has the DNA TGTGCCAGTACCTTGGGAGGGTTTAGAGAGCAGTTCTTC.

The V and J genes are TRBV5-4 and TRBJ2-2; the D call may be TRBD1 or TRBD2 (6 bases each). This CDR3 comprises 18 residues. With 0 bases removed from V and 2 bases from J, the gap between germline ends came to 17 bases. Germline lookup yields CDR1 SGHNT and CDR2 YYREEE (reference sequence). CDR3 nucleotides: TGTGCCAGCAGCTTGGCTCAGGGGACTGTCCCTAACACCGGGGAGCTGTTTTTT. This sequence encodes CASSLAQGTVPNTGELFF.

A word on this clone: The junction departs from germline at one end; a sequencing error may be responsible. V usage is TRBV7-7 and J usage is TRBJ1-6; D possibly corresponds to TRBD1 (5 bases). The CDR3 is made up of 15 amino acids. In germline, CDR1 is SSHAT, CDR2 FNYEAQ (reference sequence). The CDR3 loop reads CASTPRVSYNSPLHF. DNA for the CDR3: TGTGCTAGCACCCCCAGGGTTTCCTATAATTCACCCCTCCACTTT.

Here the CDR3 DNA reads TGTGCCAGCAGCGGGACCGCGAACACCGGGGAGCTGTTTTTT. This encodes CASSGTANTGELFF. The chain recombines TRBV9 with TRBJ2-2; no clear D. The CDR3 totals 14 residues. The V and J ends lost 3 bases and 0 bases respectively, with 6 bases between them. Germline V gives CDR1 SGDLS, CDR2 YYNGEE. Drawing the rest from reference TRBV9 and TRBJ2-2, the complete variable domain is DSGVTQTPKHLITATGQRVTLRCSPRSGDLSVYWYQQSLDQGLQFLIQYYNGEERAKGNILERFSAQQFPDLHSELNLSSLELGDSALYFCASSGTANTGELFFGEGSRLTVL.

This clone was observed a single time. The chain has TRBV10-3 and TRBJ2-7, with TRBD2 matching 11 bases. The CDR3 covers 14 residues. The V gene end was trimmed by 10 bases and the J gene end by 3 bases; junction bases not matched to a gene: 8. CDR1 is ENHRY and CDR2 is SYGVKD in the germline V gene. The CDR3: CASSRTSGSYEQYF. CDR3 in DNA: TGTGCCAGCAGCCGAACTAGCGGGAGCTACGAGCAGTACTTC.

The V and J genes are TRBV5-1 and TRBJ2-1, with D perhaps given as TRBD1 or TRBD2 (5 bases each). From germline, CDR1 is SGHRS and CDR2 YFSETQ. Trimming cost V 1 base and J 8 bases, with 13 bases left between them. This CDR3 is 14 amino acids long. CDR3 DNA: TGCGCCAGCAGCTTGCTCGAGGGGTCCCATGAGCAGTTCTTC. Its protein is CASSLLEGSHEQFF.

The chain is built from TRBV4-1 and TRBJ1-6, with TRBD1 as a possible D gene (5 bases). Trimming pared 0 bases from V and 10 bases from J, leaving 13 bases between. Germline V lookup: CDR1 MGHRA, CDR2 YSYEKL. The CDR3 is 15 residues long. Here the CDR3 reads CASSQDWDGYSPLHF. CDR3 bases: TGCGCCAGCAGCCAAGATTGGGACGGGTACTCACCCCTCCACTTT.

V and J are TRBV19 and TRBJ2-6; D is unclear. The V gene's germline CDR1 is LNHDA and CDR2 SQIVND (reference sequence). V was shortened by 1 base and J by 0 bases, with 7 bases between the two germline ends. The CDR3 is 16 residues long. The CDR3, as DNA: TGTGCCAGTAGTATAGGGTACTCCTCTGGGGCCAACGTCCTGACTTTC. Encoded protein: CASSIGYSSGANVLTF.

The chain couples TRBV2 to TRBJ2-1, with 14 positions matching TRBD2. The J segment lost 7 bases and the V segment lost 3 bases, leaving 2 bases of the junction unmatched. The CDR3 length is 15 residues. CDR1 SNHLY and CDR2 FYNNEI come from the germline V gene. The CDR3 coding sequence is TGTGCCAGCAGTGAGCGGACTAGCGGGAGGAATGAGCAGTTCTTC. Encoded protein: CASSERTSGRNEQFF.